A single sample is the source of the 16 T cell receptor beta chains below, sequenced in a study of STAT5B mutations in CD4+ large granular lymphocyte leukemia. TCRdb's copy holds only in-frame clones and misses some; the assay was immunoSEQ multiplex PCR. The sample records tens of thousands of clones, around 75% being singletons. Sequences were obtained from CD4+ T cells from blood buffy coats. Source of these receptors: a human donor in good health.

V and J are TRBV5-1 and TRBJ2-3; D perhaps matches TRBD1 (5 bases). This CDR3 contains 17 residues. Deletions cut 4 bases from V and 0 bases from J, with 18 bases between. Germline CDR1 and CDR2: SGHRS and YFSETQ. Here the CDR3 DNA reads TGCGCCAGCAGCCCCATATTTACCAGGGATAGCACAGATACGCAGTATTTT. Its translation is CASSPIFTRDSTDTQYF.

This chain joins TRBV20-1 and TRBJ2-5; D remains unclear. CDR1 DFQATT and CDR2 SNEGSKA come from the germline V gene (reference sequence). Trimming cost V 6 bases and J 4 bases, with 9 bases left between them. CDR3 size: 11 residues. The CDR3 region is CSARRVETQYF. The CDR3 DNA sequence: TGCAGTGCCCGCCGTGTAGAGACCCAGTACTTC.

This chain connects TRBV7-3 to TRBJ2-1, with D hard to call. Germline V gene data show CDR1 as SGHTA and CDR2 as FQGTGA. Trimming took 1 base from V and 5 from J, leaving 6 bases between them. This CDR3 contains 13 residues. The CDR3: CASSLNNHNEQFF. The CDR3 region has the DNA TGTGCCAGCAGCTTAAATAACCACAATGAGCAGTTCTTC.

This chain joins TRBV11-1 and TRBJ2-5, with 11 bases aligning to TRBD1. J lost 5 bases, V lost 1 base, and 6 bases had no gene match. From germline, CDR1 is SGHAT and CDR2 FQDESV (reference sequence). CDR3 length equals 16 residues. Here the CDR3 reads CASSLGGQGALETQYF. In DNA, the CDR3 is TGTGCCAGCAGCTTAGGCGGACAGGGGGCCTTGGAGACCCAGTACTTC.

This sequence joins TRBV15 and TRBJ2-5, with TRBD1 as a possible D gene (6 bases). The CDR3 loop spans 15 amino acids. Trimming stripped 3 bases from V and 3 bases from J, with 14 bases between. Germline V gene data show CDR1 as LNHNV and CDR2 as YYDKDF (reference sequence). The CDR3 sequence is CATSSAKGVEETQYF. CDR3 bases: TGTGCCACCAGCAGTGCTAAGGGGGTTGAAGAGACCCAGTACTTC. Supplemented by reference TRBV15 and TRBJ2-5, the full variable domain reads DAMVIQNPRYQVTQFGKPVTLSCSQTLNHNVMYWYQQKSSQAPKLLFHYYDKDFNNEADTPDNFQSRRPNTSFCFLDIRSPGLGDTAMYLCATSSAKGVEETQYFGPGTRLLVL.

J is TRBJ1-1 and V is TRBV13, with a tentative D call TRBD1 (6 bases). Trimming pared 1 base from V and 0 bases from J, leaving 15 bases between. In germline, CDR1 is PRHDT, CDR2 FYEKMQ (reference sequence). The CDR3 sequence is 17 residues long. CDR3 DNA sequence: TGTGCCAGCAGCTTAGCACTGGGGGGCAGGTTGAACACTGAAGCTTTCTTT. The encoded protein is CASSLALGGRLNTEAFF.

This sequence joins TRBV6-1 and TRBJ1-4, with a weak D call TRBD1 (6 bases). Per germline, CDR1 MNHNS and CDR2 SASEGT. CDR3 length: 14 amino acids. V was cut by 6 bases and J by 7 bases, with 15 bases left in between. CDR3 sequence reads: CASRSGGASEKLFF. The CDR3 DNA reads as TGTGCCAGCAGGTCCGGGGGGGCGAGTGAAAAACTGTTTTTT.

The rearrangement uses TRBV18 and TRBJ2-5, with D possibly being TRBD1 or TRBD2 (5 bases each). The CDR3 covers 14 residues. Trimming took off 4 bases at V and 4 bases at J, with 13 bases between the two ends. The germline gives CDR1 KGHSH, CDR2 LQKENI. CDR3 sequence (DNA): TGTGCCAGCTCACTTAGGGACCAAGTAGAGACCCAGTACTTC. It is translated as CASSLRDQVETQYF.

This sequence joins TRBV7-9 and TRBJ2-5; 8 nucleotides align to TRBD1. CDR1 and CDR2 (germline): SEHNR, FQNEAQ (reference sequence). This CDR3 region has 14 residues. After removal of 5 bases from V and 1 base from J, the junction contained 3 bases not matched to a gene. The DNA of the CDR3 is TGTGCCAGCAGCGCCGGACAGGGCCAAGAGACCCAGTACTTC. Protein: CASSAGQGQETQYF.

This sequence joins TRBV5-1 and TRBJ2-3, with a tentative D call TRBD2 (6 bases). CDR1 and CDR2 from the germline V gene are SGHRS and YFSETQ. Trimming took 1 base from V and 4 from J, leaving 16 bases between them. This CDR3 is built from 16 residues. As DNA, the CDR3 is TGCGCCAGCAGCTTGTTAGGCGGGGTCCCCTCAGATACGCAGTATTTT. Translating it yields CASSLLGGVPSDTQYF. The entire variable domain, with the rest obtained from reference TRBV5-1 and TRBJ2-3, is as follows: KAGVTQTPRYLIKTRGQQVTLSCSPISGHRSVSWYQQTPGQGLQFLFEYFSETQRNKGNFPGRFSGRQFSNSRSEMNVSTLELGDSALYLCASSLLGGVPSDTQYFGPGTRLTVL.

The chain has TRBV6-1 and TRBJ2-4, with 10 bases that match TRBD2. The CDR3 is 13 amino acids. The V gene end was trimmed by 7 bases and the J gene end by 8 bases; junction bases not matched to a gene: 5. Germline CDR1 and CDR2: MNHNS and SASEGT. CDR3 DNA: TGTGCCAGCATGAGCGGGGGGGGTGACATTCAGTACTTC. It yields the protein CASMSGGGDIQYF.

The CDR3 DNA reads TGTGCCATCAGGGATACTACAGGGGGCACTGGAAACACCATATATTTT. It yields the protein CAIRDTTGGTGNTIYF. This chain joins TRBV10-3 and TRBJ1-3; 9 bases line up with TRBD1. V shed 6 bases, J shed 2 bases, and the junction held 8 bases outside the gene matches. The germline V gene encodes CDR1 ENHRY and CDR2 SYGVKD. This CDR3 has 16 amino acids.

This clone qualifies as medium-sized (0.01 to 0.1%). The V gene is TRBV18, the J gene TRBJ2-3; D is uncertain. This CDR3 has 12 residues. The V gene lost 4 bases and the J gene lost 4 bases, with 6 bases spanning the gap. Germline V CDR1 and CDR2: KGHSH, LQKENI. The CDR3 loop reads CASSQGADTQYF. CDR3 bases: TGTGCCAGCTCACAGGGTGCAGATACGCAGTATTTT.

This clone was seen a handful of times. This chain joins TRBV7-9 and TRBJ1-5, with unresolved D. The ends were cut back, 2 bases at V and 6 bases at J, with 5 bases in the middle. The CDR3 contains 12 residues. The germline V gene encodes CDR1 SEHNR and CDR2 FQNEAQ (reference sequence). The CDR3 spells CASSLFGQPQHF. The CDR3 DNA sequence: TGTGCCAGCAGCTTATTCGGTCAGCCCCAGCATTTT.

This clone was observed a single time. The V call is TRBV6-1, the J call TRBJ2-7; no reliable D call. This CDR3 is 13 amino acids long. Between the trimmed V and J ends, which lost 4 bases and 8 bases, there was a span of 15 bases. Germline V gene data show CDR1 as MNHNS and CDR2 as SASEGT. The CDR3 nucleotides are TGTGCCAGCAGTGGGCCGTATGGTCTAAAGCAGTACTTC. Its protein product is CASSGPYGLKQYF.

This clone was counted a single time. V is TRBV5-1 and J is TRBJ2-1; 10 bases fit TRBD2. CDR1 SGHRS and CDR2 YFSETQ come from the germline V gene. Germline trimming cut 4 bases from V and 9 bases from J; bases unmatched to any gene: 16. CDR3 size: 17 residues. CDR3 residues: CASSPIGGSGGAGEQFF. CDR3 nucleotides: TGCGCCAGCAGCCCGATCGGGGGGAGCGGGGGGGCAGGTGAGCAGTTCTTC.